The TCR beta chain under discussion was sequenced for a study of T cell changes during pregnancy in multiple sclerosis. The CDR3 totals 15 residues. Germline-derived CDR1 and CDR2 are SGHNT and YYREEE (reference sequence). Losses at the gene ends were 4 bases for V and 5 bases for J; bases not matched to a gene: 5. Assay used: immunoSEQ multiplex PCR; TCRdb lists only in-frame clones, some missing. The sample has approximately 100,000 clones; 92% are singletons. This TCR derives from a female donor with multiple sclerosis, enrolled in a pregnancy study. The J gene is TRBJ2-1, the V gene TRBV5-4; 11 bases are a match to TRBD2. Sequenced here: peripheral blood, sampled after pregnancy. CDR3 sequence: CASSQLAGENNEQFF. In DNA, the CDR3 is TGTGCCAGCAGCCAACTAGCGGGGGAAAACAATGAGCAGTTCTTC.